A single sample is the source of the 23 T cell receptor beta chains below, sequenced in a study of CD8 T cells in Susac syndrome. Random hexamers served to reverse transcribe about 0.5 to 1 ug RNA. Using its own MiXCR run on the immunoSEQ multiplex PCR reads, TCRdb lists one record per CDR3 protein. The sample yields about 140,000 distinct CDR3 sequences, 95% seen once. Sequencing input: CD4+ T cells from PBMCs. The receptor source for this set is a human donor with multiple sclerosis.

The rearrangement joins TRBV12-3 or TRBV12-4 to TRBJ2-7, with TRBD1 identical over 7 bases. This CDR3 comprises 17 residues. The V and J ends lost 5 bases and 0 bases, in that order; junction bases with no gene match: 13. The DNA of the CDR3 is TGTGCCAGCAGTCCGGGACAGTGGGTACCTAGCTCCTACGAGCAGTACTTC. It codes for CASSPGQWVPSSYEQYF.

The chain carries TRBV7-2 and TRBJ2-5; 9 bases align to TRBD1. Germline V gene data show CDR1 as SGHTA and CDR2 as FQGNSA. The trim removed 5 bases at V and 2 bases at J, leaving 3 bases unmatched. The CDR3 consists of 14 residues. The CDR3 nucleotides are TGTGCCAGCAGCCGGGACAGGGTTCAAGAGACCCAGTACTTC. Its protein is CASSRDRVQETQYF.

This chain joins TRBV5-6 and TRBJ1-6; D may be TRBD1 (6 bases). CDR1 and CDR2 from the germline V gene are SGHDT and YYEEEE. The CDR3 has 15 amino acids. The V end lost 0 bases, the J end lost 8 bases, and 12 bases lay between the germline ends. CDR3 loop: CASSLGQAPDSPLHF. DNA for the CDR3: TGTGCCAGCAGCTTGGGACAGGCACCGGATTCACCCCTCCACTTT.

The chain couples TRBV12-3 or TRBV12-4 to TRBJ2-6; possibly TRBD2 for D (5 bases). V was cut by 2 bases and J by 4 bases, with 18 bases left in between. This CDR3 contains 18 residues. The DNA for the CDR3 is TGTGCCAGCAGTTTATGGCGGGTCCGGGGATCGGGGGCCAACGTCCTGACTTTC. The encoded protein is CASSLWRVRGSGANVLTF.

This chain uses TRBV20-1 with TRBJ1-4; 7 bases line up with TRBD1. CDR1 is DFQATT and CDR2 is SNEGSKA in the germline V gene (reference sequence). The CDR3 is 13 amino acids. V lost 2 bases, J lost 7 bases, and 4 bases stayed unmatched. The CDR3 loop reads CSARRGPGEKLFF. CDR3 bases: TGCAGTGCTAGAAGGGGGCCGGGTGAAAAACTGTTTTTT.

This clonotype was observed a few times. This chain links TRBV20-1 with TRBJ2-7; the D is unclear. Germline lookup yields CDR1 DFQATT and CDR2 SNEGSKA (reference sequence). The CDR3 runs to 10 residues. Trimming pared 5 bases from V and 1 base from J, leaving 3 bases between. The CDR3 DNA is TGCAGTGCTTCATCCTACGAGCAGTACTTC. Its protein is CSASSYEQYF.

V usage is TRBV7-9 and J usage is TRBJ1-2; D call uncertain. In germline, CDR1 is SEHNR, CDR2 FQNEAQ (reference sequence). CDR3 length: 12 residues. Trimming stripped 5 bases from V and 6 bases from J, with 10 bases between. The DNA for the CDR3 is TGTGCCAGCAGCAACGAGGGTCATGGCTACACCTTC. Translation: CASSNEGHGYTF.

As concerns this clonotype: One junction end does not reproduce the germline sequence, and a read error may be involved. The J gene is TRBJ1-4, the V gene TRBV29-1; 10 bases map to TRBD1. Germline CDR1 and CDR2: SQVTM and ANQGSEA. The CDR3 is 14 amino acids. CDR3 sequence (DNA): TGCAGCGTTGAAGATCATCGGCGGGACAGGGGACTATATTTT. Its translation is CSVEDHRRDRGLYF.

The genes are TRBV5-1 and TRBJ1-4; 7 nucleotides match TRBD1. Trimming removed 0 bases from V and 1 base from J; junction bases left unmatched: 3. This CDR3 contains 16 residues. Germline V gene sequence: CDR1 SGHRS, CDR2 YFSETQ. As DNA, the CDR3 is TGCGCCAGCAGCTTGGGAGCAGGGGGAACTAATGAAAAACTGTTTTTT. It translates to CASSLGAGGTNEKLFF.

V is TRBV28 and J is TRBJ2-5; D call uncertain. Germline CDR1 is MDHEN and CDR2 is SYDVKM. The CDR3 has 14 residues. Trimming took 4 bases from V and 5 from J, leaving 14 bases between them. CDR3 loop: CASSSGQLPETQYF. The DNA for the CDR3 is TGTGCCAGCAGTTCGGGCCAGCTACCGGAGACCCAGTACTTC.

The genes are TRBV13 and TRBJ2-5; D unclear. Deletions cut 5 bases from V and 5 bases from J, with 9 bases between. Germline CDR1 is PRHDT and CDR2 is FYEKMQ (reference sequence). The CDR3 extends over 12 amino acids. CDR3 nucleotide sequence: TGTGCCAGCAGCCCACCCTCGGAGACCCAGTACTTC. Its protein product is CASSPPSETQYF.

The chain combines TRBV6-5 with TRBJ2-7; 9 bases align to TRBD2. Losses at the gene ends were 4 bases for V and 2 bases for J; bases not matched to a gene: 6. The germline V gene has CDR1 MNHEY and CDR2 SVGAGI. The CDR3 is 15 amino acids. In nucleotides, the CDR3 is TGTGCCAGCAGTTCTTCCGGGACTAGCCCCTACGAGCAGTACTTC. It is translated as CASSSSGTSPYEQYF.

The chain couples TRBV2 to TRBJ1-5, with 7 bases fitting TRBD1. Trimming removed 5 bases from V and 5 bases from J; junction bases left unmatched: 6. The CDR3 sequence is 14 residues long. The germline gives CDR1 SNHLY, CDR2 FYNNEI. CDR3 sequence: CASSPDRVDQPQHF. The DNA for the CDR3 is TGTGCCAGCAGTCCAGACAGGGTTGATCAGCCCCAGCATTTT.

The chain employs TRBV30 and TRBJ2-7, with 11 bases aligning to TRBD2. Germline lookup yields CDR1 GTSNPN and CDR2 SVGIG (reference sequence). J gave up 9 bases and V 6 bases, and 13 bases lay outside the gene matches. This CDR3 has 14 amino acids. The CDR3 coding sequence is TGTGCCTGCACAATAACTAGCGGGGGACGAGGGCAGTACTTC. Translation: CACTITSGGRGQYF.

This chain links TRBV30 with TRBJ1-6; D uncertain. This CDR3 comprises 15 residues. Germline V gene data show CDR1 as GTSNPN and CDR2 as SVGIG (reference sequence). V shed 2 bases and J shed 7 bases, with 15 bases lying between them. The CDR3 region has the DNA TGTGCCTGGAGTAAGTCCCTTGTTGGCAATTCACCCCTCCACTTT. Translation gives CAWSKSLVGNSPLHF.

This chain connects TRBV7-9 to TRBJ1-5; D perhaps matches TRBD1 (6 bases). The ends were cut back, 4 bases at V and 4 bases at J, with 14 bases in the middle. The V gene's germline CDR1 is SEHNR and CDR2 FQNEAQ (reference sequence). This CDR3 region has 15 residues. Written as DNA, the CDR3 is TGTGCCAGCAGCTCAGGACAGCAATCTAATCAGCCCCAGCATTTT. It translates to CASSSGQQSNQPQHF.

V is TRBV2 and J is TRBJ1-4; 7 positions agree with TRBD1. The CDR3 consists of 14 residues. J lost 6 bases, V lost 4 bases, and 5 bases had no gene match. In germline, CDR1 is SNHLY, CDR2 FYNNEI. DNA of the CDR3: TGTGCCAGCAGTGTACAGGGGCCACATGAAAAACTGTTTTTT. Protein: CASSVQGPHEKLFF. Complete variable domain (other parts from reference TRBV2 and TRBJ1-4): EPEVTQTPSHQVTQMGQEVILRCVPISNHLYFYWYRQILGQKVEFLVSFYNNEISEKSEIFDDQFSVERPDGSNFTLKIRSTKLEDSAMYFCASSVQGPHEKLFFGSGTQLSVL.

The chain combines TRBV6-1 with TRBJ2-7; 10 bases line up with TRBD1. The CDR3 length is 14 residues. Germline V CDR1 and CDR2: MNHNS, SASEGT. V shed 5 bases, J shed 7 bases, and the junction held 8 bases outside the gene matches. CDR3 residues: CASSTGTGDREQYF. The CDR3 coding sequence is TGTGCCAGCAGTACCGGGACAGGGGATCGGGAGCAGTACTTC.

The chain combines TRBV15 with TRBJ1-1, with D unresolved. This CDR3 spans 16 amino acids. Germline CDR1 reads LNHNV; CDR2 reads YYDKDF (reference sequence). V shed 0 bases and J shed 3 bases, with 14 bases lying between them. In DNA, the CDR3 is TGTGCCACCAGCAGAGATCCCCCTCAAGGCCACACTGAAGCTTTCTTT. Encoded protein: CATSRDPPQGHTEAFF.

This clonotype was picked up a small number of times. The chain employs TRBV24-1 and TRBJ2-1, with 9 bases fitting TRBD2. The J segment lost 10 bases and the V segment lost 1 base, leaving 7 bases of the junction unmatched. The CDR3 consists of 15 residues. Germline assignment: CDR1 KGHDR and CDR2 SFDVKD. Here the CDR3 DNA reads TGTGCCACCAGTGATTTTAGCGGGAGCGTTTCCGAGCAGTTCTTC. Translating gives CATSDFSGSVSEQFF.

The chain uses TRBV6-5 and TRBJ2-1, with TRBD2 matching 12 bases. J was trimmed by 0 bases and V by 2 bases; bases with no gene match: 2. This CDR3 is built from 17 residues. Germline CDR1 MNHEY, CDR2 SVGAGI. DNA for the CDR3: TGTGCCAGCAGTTACCCGACTAGCGGGAGCTCCTACAATGAGCAGTTCTTC. Its translation: CASSYPTSGSSYNEQFF.

The genes are TRBV7-2 and TRBJ1-4; 9 bases are shared with TRBD1. CDR3 size: 16 residues. The V and J ends lost 6 bases and 6 bases, in that order; junction bases with no gene match: 11. CDR1 is SGHTA, CDR2 FQGNSA, per germline. This CDR3 reads CASRGGTGSMDEKLFF. CDR3 nucleotides: TGTGCCAGCAGGGGAGGGACAGGGTCCATGGATGAAAAACTGTTTTTT.

The rearrangement uses TRBV5-8 and TRBJ1-2; D gene unclear. Deletions cut 6 bases from V and 5 bases from J, with 14 bases between. The CDR3 runs 13 residues. Germline CDR1 is SGHTS and CDR2 is YDEGEE. CDR3 coding DNA: TGTGCCAGCACCTTCGGGAGCCCTTATGGCTACACCTTC. This sequence encodes CASTFGSPYGYTF.